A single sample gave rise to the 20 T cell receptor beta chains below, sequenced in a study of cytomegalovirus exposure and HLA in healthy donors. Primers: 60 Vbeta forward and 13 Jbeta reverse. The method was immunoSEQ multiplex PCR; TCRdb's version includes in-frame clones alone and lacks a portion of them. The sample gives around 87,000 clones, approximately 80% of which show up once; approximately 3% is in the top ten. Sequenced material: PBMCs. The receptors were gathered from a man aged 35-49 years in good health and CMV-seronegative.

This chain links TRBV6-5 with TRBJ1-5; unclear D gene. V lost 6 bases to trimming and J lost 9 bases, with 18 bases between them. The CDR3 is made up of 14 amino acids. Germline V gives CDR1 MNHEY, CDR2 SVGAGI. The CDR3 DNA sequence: TGTGCCAGCAGCCCTATTTACGATAGCCCGCCCCAGCATTTT. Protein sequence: CASSPIYDSPPQHF.

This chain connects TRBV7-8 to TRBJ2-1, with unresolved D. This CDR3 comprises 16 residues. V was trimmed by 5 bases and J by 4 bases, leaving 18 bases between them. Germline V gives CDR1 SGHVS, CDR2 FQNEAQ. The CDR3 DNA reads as TGTGCCAGCAGCCCCAAGTTTGTCTCAGTATACAATGAGCAGTTCTTC. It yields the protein CASSPKFVSVYNEQFF.

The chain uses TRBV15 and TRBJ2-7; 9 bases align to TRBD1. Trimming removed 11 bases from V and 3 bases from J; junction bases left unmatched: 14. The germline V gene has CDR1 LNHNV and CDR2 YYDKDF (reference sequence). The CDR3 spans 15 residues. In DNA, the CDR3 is TGTGCCTCCTACGAGGGACAGGGAACAGGCTACGAGCAGTACTTC. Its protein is CASYEGQGTGYEQYF.

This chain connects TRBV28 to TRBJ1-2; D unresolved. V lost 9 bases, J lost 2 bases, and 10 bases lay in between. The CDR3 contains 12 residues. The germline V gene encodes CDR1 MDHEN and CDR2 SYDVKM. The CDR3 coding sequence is TGTGCCAGTTTTCGGGTAAACTATGGCTACACCTTC. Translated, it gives CASFRVNYGYTF.

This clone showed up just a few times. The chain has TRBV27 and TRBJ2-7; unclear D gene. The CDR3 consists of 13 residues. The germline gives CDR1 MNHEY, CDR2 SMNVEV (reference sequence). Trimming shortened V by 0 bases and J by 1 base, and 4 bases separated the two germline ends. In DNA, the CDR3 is TGTGCCAGCAGTTTATCCGGGTCCTACGAGCAGTACTTC. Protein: CASSLSGSYEQYF.

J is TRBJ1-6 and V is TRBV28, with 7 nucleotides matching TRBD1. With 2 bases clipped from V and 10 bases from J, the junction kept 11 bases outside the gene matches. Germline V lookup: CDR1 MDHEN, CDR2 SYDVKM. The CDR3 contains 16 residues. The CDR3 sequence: CASSLEFRGEGSPLHF. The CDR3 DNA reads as TGTGCCAGCAGTTTAGAATTCAGGGGGGAAGGGTCACCCCTCCACTTT.

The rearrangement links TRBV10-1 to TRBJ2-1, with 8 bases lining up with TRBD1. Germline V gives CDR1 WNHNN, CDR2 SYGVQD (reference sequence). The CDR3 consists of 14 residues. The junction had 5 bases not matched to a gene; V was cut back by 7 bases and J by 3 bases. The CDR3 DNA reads TGCGCCAGCAATCCGGGACAGGACTACAATGAGCAGTTCTTC. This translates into CASNPGQDYNEQFF.

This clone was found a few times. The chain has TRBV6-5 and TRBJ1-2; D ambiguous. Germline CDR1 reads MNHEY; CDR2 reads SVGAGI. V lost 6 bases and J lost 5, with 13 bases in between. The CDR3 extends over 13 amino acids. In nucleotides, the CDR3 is TGTGCCAGCAGCCCCGATACCGGTTATGGCTACACCTTC. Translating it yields CASSPDTGYGYTF.

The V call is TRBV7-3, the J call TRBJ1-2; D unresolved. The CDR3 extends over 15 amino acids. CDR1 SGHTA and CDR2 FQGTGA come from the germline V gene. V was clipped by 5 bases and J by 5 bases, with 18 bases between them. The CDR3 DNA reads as TGTGCCAGCAGCACCGGCTTCGGGGAAGGGTATGGCTACACCTTC. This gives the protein CASSTGFGEGYGYTF.

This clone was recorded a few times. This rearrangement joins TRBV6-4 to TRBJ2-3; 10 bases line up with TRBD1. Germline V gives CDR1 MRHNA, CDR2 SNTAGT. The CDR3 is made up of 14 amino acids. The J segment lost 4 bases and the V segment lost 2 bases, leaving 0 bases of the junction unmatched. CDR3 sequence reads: CASSDGQGADTQYF. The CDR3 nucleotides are TGTGCCAGCAGTGACGGACAGGGGGCAGATACGCAGTATTTT.

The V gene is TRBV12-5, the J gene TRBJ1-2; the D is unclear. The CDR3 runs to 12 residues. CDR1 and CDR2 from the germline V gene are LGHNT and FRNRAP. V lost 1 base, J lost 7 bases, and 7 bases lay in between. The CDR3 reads CASGLGLSGYTF. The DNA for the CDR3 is TGTGCTAGTGGTTTGGGTCTTTCTGGCTACACCTTC. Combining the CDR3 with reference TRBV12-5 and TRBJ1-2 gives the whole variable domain DARVTQTPRHKVTEMGQEVTMRCQPILGHNTVFWYRQTMMQGLELLAYFRNRAPLDDSGMPKDRFSAEMPDATLATLKIQPSEPRDSAVYFCASGLGLSGYTFGSGTRLTVV.

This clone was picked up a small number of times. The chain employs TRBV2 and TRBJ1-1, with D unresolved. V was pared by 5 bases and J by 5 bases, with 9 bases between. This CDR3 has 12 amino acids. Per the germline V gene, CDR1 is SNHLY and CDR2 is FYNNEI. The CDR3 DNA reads TGTGCCAGCAGTACTAGGAGTACTGAAGCTTTCTTT. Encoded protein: CASSTRSTEAFF.

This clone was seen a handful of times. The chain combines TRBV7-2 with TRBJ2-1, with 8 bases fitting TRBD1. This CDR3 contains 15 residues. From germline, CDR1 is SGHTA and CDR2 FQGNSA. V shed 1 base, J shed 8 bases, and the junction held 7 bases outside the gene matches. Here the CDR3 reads CASSLDRTGNDEQFF. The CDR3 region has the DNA TGTGCCAGCAGCTTAGACCGGACAGGGAATGATGAGCAGTTCTTC.

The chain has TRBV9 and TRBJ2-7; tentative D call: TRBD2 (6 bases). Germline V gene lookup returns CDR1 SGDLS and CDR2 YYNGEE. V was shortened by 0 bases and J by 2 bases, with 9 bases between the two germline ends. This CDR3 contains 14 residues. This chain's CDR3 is CASSVAGETYEQYF. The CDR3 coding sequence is TGTGCCAGCAGCGTAGCGGGGGAGACCTACGAGCAGTACTTC.

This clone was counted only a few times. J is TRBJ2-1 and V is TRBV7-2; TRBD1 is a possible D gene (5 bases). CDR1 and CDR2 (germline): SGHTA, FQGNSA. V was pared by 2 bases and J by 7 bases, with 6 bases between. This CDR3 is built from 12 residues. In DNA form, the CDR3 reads TGTGCCAGCAGCTTAAGGGGTAATGAGCAGTTCTTC. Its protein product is CASSLRGNEQFF.

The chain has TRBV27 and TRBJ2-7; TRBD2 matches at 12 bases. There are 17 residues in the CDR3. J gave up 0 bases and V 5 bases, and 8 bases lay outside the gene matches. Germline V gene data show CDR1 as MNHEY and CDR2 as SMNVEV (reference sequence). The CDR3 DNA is TGTGCCAGCAGTGCGAGACTAGCGGGGGCCCCCTCCTACGAGCAGTACTTC. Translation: CASSARLAGAPSYEQYF.

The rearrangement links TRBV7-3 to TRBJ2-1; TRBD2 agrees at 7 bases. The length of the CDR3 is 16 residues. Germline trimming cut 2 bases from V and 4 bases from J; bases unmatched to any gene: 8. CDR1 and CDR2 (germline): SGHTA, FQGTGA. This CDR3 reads CASSLHGLERYNEQFF. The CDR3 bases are TGTGCCAGCAGCTTACACGGACTAGAGAGGTACAATGAGCAGTTCTTC.

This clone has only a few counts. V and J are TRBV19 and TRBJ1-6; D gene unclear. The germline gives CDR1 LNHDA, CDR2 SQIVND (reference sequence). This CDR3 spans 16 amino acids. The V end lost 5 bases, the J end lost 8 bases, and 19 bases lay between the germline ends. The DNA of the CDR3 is TGTGCCAGTAGTCCGCCCCCCGGGATGAAGCATTCACCCCTCCACTTT. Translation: CASSPPPGMKHSPLHF.

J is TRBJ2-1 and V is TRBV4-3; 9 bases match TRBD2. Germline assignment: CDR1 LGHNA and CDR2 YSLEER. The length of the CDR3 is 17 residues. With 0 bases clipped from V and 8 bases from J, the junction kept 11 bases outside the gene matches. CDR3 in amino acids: CASSQDSRGGLWYEQFF. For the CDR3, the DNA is TGCGCCAGCAGCCAAGATTCGCGGGGGGGCTTATGGTATGAGCAGTTCTTC.

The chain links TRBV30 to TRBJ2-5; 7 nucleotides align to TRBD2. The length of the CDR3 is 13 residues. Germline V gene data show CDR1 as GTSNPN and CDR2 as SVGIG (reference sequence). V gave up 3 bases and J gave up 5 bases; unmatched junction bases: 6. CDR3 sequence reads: CAWRGLGGETQYF. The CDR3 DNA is TGTGCCTGGAGAGGACTGGGGGGGGAGACCCAGTACTTC.